A selection of T cell receptor beta chains follows, all from one sample in a study of blood T cell repertoires in COVID-19. Only in-frame clones appear in the TCRdb table, and some are missing; sequencing was by immunoSEQ multiplex PCR. The sample carries 46,000 or so clones, 86% recorded once. Specimen: peripheral blood. The receptors here all came from a man aged 60-69 years with active or convalescent COVID-19. Each CDR3 is given with its conserved first and last residue. D genes are given only for firm matches. Clone size is shown for a subset of rows, as once, few, many or a class of expanded clone.

clone size: .; D gene: .; J gene: TRBJ2-2; V gene: TRBV7-3; CDR3 DNA: TGTGCCAGCAGCACCCAGGGACACGGGGAGCTGTTTTTT; CDR3 protein: CASSTQGHGELFF
clone size: .; D gene: .; J gene: TRBJ1-5; V gene: TRBV2; CDR3 DNA: TGTGCCAGCAGTGAGGGCCATGGCAATCAGCCCCAGCATTTT; CDR3 protein: CASSEGHGNQPQHF
clone size: .; D gene: TRBD1; J gene: TRBJ1-2; V gene: TRBV23-1; CDR3 DNA: TGCGCCAGCCTATCGGAGGGGGGACAGGGTTATTTGTTCTACGGCTACACCTTC; CDR3 protein: CASLSEGGQGYLFYGYTF
clone size: .; D gene: .; J gene: TRBJ2-3; V gene: TRBV12-3/TRBV12-4; CDR3 DNA: TGTGCCAGCAGTACTCCTAGCACAGATACGCAGTATTTT; CDR3 protein: CASSTPSTDTQYF
clone size: many; D gene: .; J gene: TRBJ2-5; V gene: TRBV6-5; CDR3 DNA: TGTGCCAGCAGCGTGGCAGGGTTTGAGACCCAGTACTTC; CDR3 protein: CASSVAGFETQYF
clone size: .; D gene: .; J gene: TRBJ1-5; V gene: TRBV21-1; CDR3 DNA: TGTGCCAGCAGCAAGAAGGGGTTGAAGAATCAGCCCCAGCATTTT; CDR3 protein: CASSKKGLKNQPQHF
clone size: .; D gene: .; J gene: TRBJ1-4; V gene: TRBV6-5; CDR3 DNA: TGTGCCAGCAACCTTTCACGTACCCCGGGGGAAAAACTGTTTTTT; CDR3 protein: CASNLSRTPGEKLFF
clone size: .; D gene: .; J gene: TRBJ2-3; V gene: TRBV9; CDR3 DNA: TGTGCCAGCAGCGCGTGGGGGGATTTCACAGATACGCAGTATTTT; CDR3 protein: CASSAWGDFTDTQYF
clone size: .; D gene: TRBD1; J gene: TRBJ1-1; V gene: TRBV27; CDR3 DNA: TGTGCCAGCAGACCAAATACAGGGGGCGTCCGGGGCACTGAAGCTTTCTTT; CDR3 protein: CASRPNTGGVRGTEAFF
clone size: .; D gene: .; J gene: TRBJ2-5; V gene: TRBV7-2; CDR3 DNA: TGTGCCAGCAGCTTCCCCGAAGAGACCCAGTACTTC; CDR3 protein: CASSFPEETQYF
clone size: few; D gene: .; J gene: TRBJ1-1; V gene: TRBV18; CDR3 DNA: TGTGCCAGCTCTCCCGACAGCGGGGGGACTGAAGCTTTCTTT; CDR3 protein: CASSPDSGGTEAFF
clone size: once; D gene: TRBD1; J gene: TRBJ1-1; V gene: TRBV11-2; CDR3 DNA: TGTGCCAGCAGCTCGATTTCCGTATTGGGCAGGGGGCCGCCTGAAGCTTTCTTT; CDR3 protein: CASSSISVLGRGPPEAFF
clone size: .; D gene: .; J gene: TRBJ1-4; V gene: TRBV4-2; CDR3 DNA: TGTGCCAGCAGCCAAGAGTGGAGGGCAGCTAATGAAAAACTGTTTTTT; CDR3 protein: CASSQEWRAANEKLFF
clone size: once; D gene: TRBD2; J gene: TRBJ2-3; V gene: TRBV18; CDR3 DNA: TGTGCCAGCTCACCGACTAGCGGGGGGGCCCCGGCAGATACGCAGTATTTT; CDR3 protein: CASSPTSGGAPADTQYF
clone size: .; D gene: .; J gene: TRBJ2-7; V gene: TRBV5-1; CDR3 DNA: TGCGCCAGCACCCCTGGGGAGGCACCTATTTACGAGCAGTACTTC; CDR3 protein: CASTPGEAPIYEQYF
clone size: once; D gene: .; J gene: TRBJ1-4; V gene: TRBV3-1/TRBV3-2; CDR3 DNA: TGTGCCAGCAGCCAAGGACAGGATGAAAAACTGTTTTTT; CDR3 protein: CASSQGQDEKLFF
clone size: .; D gene: TRBD2; J gene: TRBJ2-7; V gene: TRBV7-9; CDR3 DNA: TGTGCCAGCAGTCCCAGGGCGGGGGGCCAATCACCCCAATCCTACGAGCAGTACTTC; CDR3 protein: CASSPRAGGQSPQSYEQYF
clone size: .; D gene: .; J gene: TRBJ1-3; V gene: TRBV6-1; CDR3 DNA: TGTGCCAGCAGTGAAACCAGGGCCCGCTCTGGAAACACCATATATTTT; CDR3 protein: CASSETRARSGNTIYF
clone size: .; D gene: .; J gene: TRBJ1-1; V gene: TRBV4-1; CDR3 DNA: TGCGCCAGCAGCCAAGATGACACAGGGTACACTGAAGCTTTCTTT; CDR3 protein: CASSQDDTGYTEAFF
clone size: .; D gene: .; J gene: TRBJ2-7; V gene: TRBV11-3; CDR3 DNA: TGTGCCAGCAGCTTAGTCAGGGGTGCCGAGCAGTACTTC; CDR3 protein: CASSLVRGAEQYF
clone size: few; D gene: .; J gene: TRBJ2-3; V gene: TRBV9; CDR3 DNA: TGTGCCAGCAGCGTAGGGAGGGGCACAGATACGCAGTATTTT; CDR3 protein: CASSVGRGTDTQYF
clone size: .; D gene: TRBD1; J gene: TRBJ1-3; V gene: TRBV5-6; CDR3 DNA: TGTGCCAGCAGCCAGACAGGGGGCGGAAACACCATATATTTT; CDR3 protein: CASSQTGGGNTIYF
clone size: .; D gene: .; J gene: TRBJ1-2; V gene: TRBV5-5; CDR3 DNA: TGTGCCAGCAGACCCACAGGTGATTCCCATGGCTACACCTTC; CDR3 protein: CASRPTGDSHGYTF
clone size: .; D gene: TRBD2; J gene: TRBJ2-5; V gene: TRBV5-4; CDR3 DNA: TGTGCCAGCAGCTTGGGGTCCAGCGGGGGGGAGACCCAGTACTTC; CDR3 protein: CASSLGSSGGETQYF
clone size: once; D gene: TRBD2; J gene: TRBJ2-5; V gene: TRBV7-9; CDR3 DNA: TGTGCCAGCAGCTCGCCGGGACTAGCGGAGGCGACCCAGTACTTC; CDR3 protein: CASSSPGLAEATQYF
clone size: few; D gene: .; J gene: TRBJ2-2; V gene: TRBV5-1; CDR3 DNA: TGCGCCAGCAGCTTGGCTACAGTCACCGGGGAGCTGTTTTTT; CDR3 protein: CASSLATVTGELFF
clone size: once; D gene: .; J gene: TRBJ1-4; V gene: TRBV29-1; CDR3 DNA: TGCAGCGTCACGGGGTATGGTAATGAAAAACTGTTTTTT; CDR3 protein: CSVTGYGNEKLFF
clone size: .; D gene: .; J gene: TRBJ1-2; V gene: TRBV2; CDR3 DNA: TGTGCCAGCAGTGACAGAGGCTATGGCTACACCTTC; CDR3 protein: CASSDRGYGYTF
clone size: .; D gene: .; J gene: TRBJ2-7; V gene: TRBV2; CDR3 DNA: TGTGCCAGCAGTGCTACAGACAGGTACGAGCAGTACTTC; CDR3 protein: CASSATDRYEQYF
clone size: .; D gene: .; J gene: TRBJ1-1; V gene: TRBV16; CDR3 DNA: TGTGCCAGCAGCCAACCCCCCGGCCAGGGTAACACTGAAGCTTTCTTT; CDR3 protein: CASSQPPGQGNTEAFF
clone size: few; D gene: .; J gene: TRBJ2-3; V gene: TRBV19; CDR3 DNA: TGTGCCAGTAGTGCGCAGGGCGCCGCAGATACGCAGTATTTT; CDR3 protein: CASSAQGAADTQYF
clone size: once; D gene: .; J gene: TRBJ2-5; V gene: TRBV5-5; CDR3 DNA: TGTGCCAGCAGCCCTGAGGGTGGAGCAGAGACCCAGTACTTC; CDR3 protein: CASSPEGGAETQYF
clone size: .; D gene: .; J gene: TRBJ2-7; V gene: TRBV20-1; CDR3 DNA: TGCAGTGCTAGTCCCCAGGGGTTGGACGAGCAGTACTTC; CDR3 protein: CSASPQGLDEQYF
clone size: .; D gene: .; J gene: TRBJ2-2; V gene: TRBV3-1/TRBV3-2; CDR3 DNA: TGTGCCAGCAGCCACTTCACCGGGGAGCTGTTTTTT; CDR3 protein: CASSHFTGELFF
clone size: .; D gene: .; J gene: TRBJ1-1; V gene: TRBV2; CDR3 DNA: TGTGCCAGCAGTTCTCGAGGGGAGGACACTGAAGCTTTCTTT; CDR3 protein: CASSSRGEDTEAFF
clone size: .; D gene: .; J gene: TRBJ2-2; V gene: TRBV24-1; CDR3 DNA: TGTGCCACCAGGGGGAGACAGGACACCGGGGAGCTGTTTTTT; CDR3 protein: CATRGRQDTGELFF
clone size: .; D gene: TRBD1; J gene: TRBJ2-7; V gene: TRBV7-2; CDR3 DNA: TGTGCCAGCAGCCCAATCCCGGGACAGGCCGGCGAGCAGTACTTC; CDR3 protein: CASSPIPGQAGEQYF
clone size: .; D gene: .; J gene: TRBJ1-5; V gene: TRBV11-2; CDR3 DNA: TGTGCCAGCAGCCCCCGACTAGGGGTTGATCAGCCCCAGCATTTT; CDR3 protein: CASSPRLGVDQPQHF
clone size: .; D gene: TRBD2; J gene: TRBJ2-7; V gene: TRBV11-1; CDR3 DNA: TGTGCCAGCAGCTTAGTCCCAAGCGGGGCGTTTTCGGAGCAGTACTTC; CDR3 protein: CASSLVPSGAFSEQYF
clone size: .; D gene: .; J gene: TRBJ1-6; V gene: TRBV27; CDR3 DNA: TGTGCCAGCAGTCGGATGGGGGCGGATTCACCCCTCCACTTT; CDR3 protein: CASSRMGADSPLHF
clone size: .; D gene: .; J gene: TRBJ1-1; V gene: TRBV28; CDR3 DNA: TGTGCCAGCGGAACCGGGGGGCGCGTAACTGAAGCTTTCTTT; CDR3 protein: CASGTGGRVTEAFF
clone size: .; D gene: .; J gene: TRBJ1-1; V gene: TRBV28; CDR3 DNA: TGTGCCAGCAGGAGAAGTCAGGGTATGAACACTGAAGCTTTCTTT; CDR3 protein: CASRRSQGMNTEAFF
clone size: .; D gene: .; J gene: TRBJ1-2; V gene: TRBV2; CDR3 DNA: TGTGCCAGCATCTCTGCAGGCACGGGATACGGCTATGGCTACACCTTC; CDR3 protein: CASISAGTGYGYGYTF
clone size: few; D gene: .; J gene: TRBJ1-2; V gene: TRBV18; CDR3 DNA: TGTGCCAGCTCACCAGAGGCAGGGTATGGCTACACCTTC; CDR3 protein: CASSPEAGYGYTF
clone size: .; D gene: .; J gene: TRBJ1-2; V gene: TRBV7-9; CDR3 DNA: TGTGCCAGCAGCCCCGAGGGGGGGGGCTATGGCTACACCTTC; CDR3 protein: CASSPEGGGYGYTF
clone size: .; D gene: TRBD2; J gene: TRBJ2-3; V gene: TRBV30; CDR3 DNA: TGTGCCTGGAGGATAGCGGGGAACACAGATACGCAGTATTTT; CDR3 protein: CAWRIAGNTDTQYF
clone size: .; D gene: .; J gene: TRBJ1-1; V gene: TRBV5-1; CDR3 DNA: TGCGCCAGCAGCTTCACAGGGAACACTGAAGCTTTCTTT; CDR3 protein: CASSFTGNTEAFF
clone size: .; D gene: .; J gene: TRBJ1-1; V gene: TRBV5-1; CDR3 DNA: TGCGCCAGCAGCATTAACGGGGATACGAACACTGAAGCTTTCTTT; CDR3 protein: CASSINGDTNTEAFF
clone size: .; D gene: .; J gene: TRBJ2-2; V gene: TRBV28; CDR3 DNA: TGTGCCAGCAGTTCCCCCGGCAGGGTCTCCGGGGAGCTGTTTTTT; CDR3 protein: CASSSPGRVSGELFF
clone size: once; D gene: .; J gene: TRBJ2-3; V gene: TRBV5-5; CDR3 DNA: TGTGCCAGCAGCTTGGAGGGGGTCGCCGTGGCGCCAACAGATACGCAGTATTTT; CDR3 protein: CASSLEGVAVAPTDTQYF
clone size: .; D gene: .; J gene: TRBJ1-6; V gene: TRBV20-1; CDR3 DNA: TGCAGTGCCGGGGGTAATTCACCCCTCCACTTT; CDR3 protein: CSAGGNSPLHF
clone size: once; D gene: .; J gene: TRBJ1-4; V gene: TRBV28; CDR3 DNA: TGTGCCAGCAGTTTAATTTCGGGAACTAATGAAAAACTGTTTTTT; CDR3 protein: CASSLISGTNEKLFF